The subject of this entry is one T cell receptor (beta chain). What it binds is not known. Germline CDR1 and CDR2: SGHRS and YFSETQ. The CDR3 is 15 residues long. The V gene lost 4 bases and the J gene lost 1 base, with 11 bases spanning the gap. Sequencing templates came from extracted RNA that was reverse transcribed into cDNA. Here immunoSEQ multiplex PCR was the method, and the copy in TCRdb shows in-frame clones only, minus some. Seen here are hundreds of thousands of clones, about three fifths observed once, and the top ten hold approximately 0.5%. Alopecia areata patients had lesional scalp punch biopsies and peripheral blood taken from them. Sorting of CD4+ and CD8+ T cells was performed on PBMCs. This sample stems from a study of CD8+ T cells in alopecia areata. Study context: Among treated patients, oral tofacitinib was administered at 5 to 10 mg twice daily.

Study-level results: Scalp data also include sequences from resident alphabeta T cells of normal skin.

This receptor was identified in a human donor with alopecia areata. The chain combines TRBV5-1 with TRBJ2-2, with D perhaps being TRBD1 or TRBD2 (5 bases each). The source material was CD4+ T cells sorted from blood, sampled at week 0. CDR3: CASSPGTENTGELFF. CDR3 coding DNA: TGCGCCAGCAGCCCCGGGACGGAGAACACCGGGGAGCTGTTTTTT.